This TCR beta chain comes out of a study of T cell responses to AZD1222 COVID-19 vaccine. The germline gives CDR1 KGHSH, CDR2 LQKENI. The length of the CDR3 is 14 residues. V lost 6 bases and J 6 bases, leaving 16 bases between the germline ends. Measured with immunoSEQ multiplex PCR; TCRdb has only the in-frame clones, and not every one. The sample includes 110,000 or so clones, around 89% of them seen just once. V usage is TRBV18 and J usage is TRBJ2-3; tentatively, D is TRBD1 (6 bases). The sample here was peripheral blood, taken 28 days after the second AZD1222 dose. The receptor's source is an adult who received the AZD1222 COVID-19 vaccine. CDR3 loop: CASSPTGGPDTQYF. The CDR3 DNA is TGTGCCAGCTCCCCAACTGGGGGCCCGGATACGCAGTATTTT.